The sample holds many counts of the clone carrying this TCR beta chain. These data are taken from a study of regulatory T cells in long-lasting Graves disease. Indicated time point: newly diagnosed GD, antithyroid drugs for less than 3 months. Construction of the TCR library relied on RNA isolated from PBMCs. Graves' disease diagnosis used American Thyroid Association guidelines. The V gene end was trimmed by 5 bases and the J gene end by 3 bases; junction bases not matched to a gene: 9. The CDR3 covers 15 residues. CDR1 DFQATT and CDR2 SNEGSKA come from the germline V gene (reference sequence). Investigators prepared the TCR beta libraries by applying iRepertoire HTBI primers and Arm-PCR of CDR3 regions. MiXCR, applied by TCRdb to the multiplex PCR reads, yields one record per CDR3 protein. The top ten clones hold approximately 13% of a sample with under 250,000 distinct CDR3 sequences, 20% of them seen once.

This sequence joins TRBV20-1 and TRBJ2-1, with 8 bases identical to TRBD2. The sequences come from peripheral blood mononuclear cells (PBMCs), collected at new diagnosis, from a patient treated with antithyroid drugs. This TCR was sampled from a female donor with Graves disease. The CDR3 loop reads CSAPRGGADYNEQFF. Here the CDR3 DNA reads TGCAGTGCTCCCCGGGGGGGGGCCGACTACAATGAGCAGTTCTTC.